This TCR beta chain was sequenced in a study of regulatory T cells in long-lasting Graves disease. Regarding the study as a whole: Because few samples were included, accuracy may have been lower. The persistent group shared about 2,500 public clonotypes, more than the approximately 1,000 shared by new patients.

The V gene's germline CDR1 is SGHTA and CDR2 FQGNSA. This CDR3 contains 15 residues. V dropped 0 bases and J dropped 5 bases, with 13 bases sitting between them. This clonotype was counted only a few times. Its target is unknown. Stated time point: newly diagnosed GD, antithyroid drugs for less than 3 months. Scientists built the TCR library using RNA that was extracted from PBMCs. Blood from the periphery, about 9.2 milliliters in all, was drawn into EDTA tubes. Library construction for TCR beta used iRepertoire HTBI primers and Arm-PCR of CDR3 regions. TCRdb re-analysed the multiplex PCR reads in MiXCR, keeping a single row per CDR3 protein. The sample carries 360,000 or so distinct CDR3 sequences, 16% recorded once. The sample was also linked to a second study, of T cells in Graves' hyperthyroidism and ophthalmopathy. That report notes: HTBI primers drove first-round RT-PCR of the TCR CDR3.

The sample was peripheral blood mononuclear cells (PBMCs), taken at new diagnosis, from a patient treated with antithyroid drugs. This TCR was sampled from a man aged 35-49 years with Graves disease. The chain recombines TRBV7-2 with TRBJ2-5; TRBD2 might be the D (7 bases). The CDR3 is CASSLAGGRRETQYF. The CDR3 DNA sequence: TGTGCCAGCAGCTTAGCGGGGGGGCGACGGGAGACCCAGTACTTC.